Listed below are T cell receptor beta chains from one sample, sequenced in a study of vaccination and CD4 T cells after COVID-19. Via MiXCR, TCRdb re-called the PCR reads, giving one row per CDR3 protein. Of about 20,000 distinct CDR3 sequences listed, 40% to 55% were seen once; the top ten hold around 2.9%. No antigens are known for them. The specimen was CD4+ T cells from blood, cultured in vitro, collected after SARS-CoV-2 vaccination. All receptors derive from a human donor who had recovered from COVID-19. Each CDR3 is given with its conserved first and last residue. A D gene is named only where the DNA matches it firmly. Size is stated for part of the rows, as once, few or many counts, or as a class when the clone is expanded.

d_call clone_size j_call v_call cdr3_nt cdr3_aa
- few TRBJ1-6 TRBV19 TGTGCCAGTAGTATAGATCTTGGGTTCAATTCACCCCTCCACTTT CASSIDLGFNSPLHF
- few TRBJ2-5 TRBV7-2 TGTGCCAGCAGCTTCCGTGGAGGACCCTCTCGGGAGACCCAGTACTTC CASSFRGGPSRETQYF
- once TRBJ1-5 TRBV30 TGTGCCTGGAGTCTAGCCAGGGTAGGTCAGCCCCAGCATTTT CAWSLARVGQPQHF
TRBD2 - TRBJ2-2 TRBV25-1 TGTGCCAGCAGTGAACCTGGTCCCCTAGCGGGGAACACCGGGGAGCTGTTTTTT CASSEPGPLAGNTGELFF
- - TRBJ2-7 TRBV25-1 TGTGCCAGCAGTGCGACAGCTTACGAGCAGTACTTC CASSATAYEQYF
- - TRBJ1-2 TRBV6-1 TGTGCCAGCAGTCGTAACCAGGGCGGGGGCTACGGCTACACCTTC CASSRNQGGGYGYTF
- - TRBJ2-5 TRBV29-1 TGCAGCGTTGGCCCGATAGGAGAGACCCAGTACTTC CSVGPIGETQYF
- - TRBJ2-3 TRBV2 TGTGCCAGCAGTGAACAGGGGCGCGGCACAGATACGCAGTATTTT CASSEQGRGTDTQYF
- - TRBJ1-6 TRBV20-1 TGCAGTGCGGCCAAGGACCGTAATTCACCCCTCCACTTT CSAAKDRNSPLHF
TRBD1 - TRBJ2-2 TRBV10-2 TGCGCCAGCCGGACAGGCACCGGGGAGCTGTTTTTT CASRTGTGELFF
TRBD1 few TRBJ2-7 TRBV20-1 TGCAGTGCGGGACAGGGGGTGAACGAGCAGTACTTC CSAGQGVNEQYF
- few TRBJ2-3 TRBV20-1 TGCAGTGCTTCGGTCTGGGGAAGGGAGGCTACGCAGTATTTT CSASVWGREATQYF
TRBD1 few TRBJ1-2 TRBV7-2 TGTGCCAGCAGCTCCCGACAGGGGGGCACCAACTATGGCTACACCTTC CASSSRQGGTNYGYTF
- few TRBJ1-2 TRBV7-8 TGTGCCAGCAGCGGAGGGACGGAGAGAGAATATGGCTACACCTTC CASSGGTEREYGYTF
TRBD1 - TRBJ2-1 TRBV19 TGTGCCAGTAGTGCAGACAGGGGTAATGAGCAGTTCTTC CASSADRGNEQFF
- few TRBJ1-6 TRBV6-5 TGTGCCAGCAGTTACTCGATGGTCGCTGTAGGGAAGGGTTCACCCCTCCACTTT CASSYSMVAVGKGSPLHF
TRBD1 - TRBJ2-7 TRBV27 TGTGCCAGCAGTCCACCCCGGACAGGGGGCACCTACGAGCAGTACTTC CASSPPRTGGTYEQYF
- - TRBJ1-1 TRBV20-1 TGCAGTGCTAACCCTATGAACACTGAAGCTTTCTTT CSANPMNTEAFF
- - TRBJ2-5 TRBV12-3/TRBV12-4 TGTGCCAGCAGTTTCTCGAGGAGGTCGGAGACCCAGTACTTC CASSFSRRSETQYF
TRBD1 - TRBJ1-1 TRBV29-1 TGCAGCGTTGGGGACAGGGACACTGAAGCTTTCTTT CSVGDRDTEAFF
- - TRBJ1-5 TRBV4-1 TGCGCCAGCAGCCAAGTAGGGGGTGGGGGGGTCGATCAGCCCCAGCATTTT CASSQVGGGGVDQPQHF
- - TRBJ1-3 TRBV20-1 TGCAGTGCTAGGTTTCGAGCTGGAAACACCATATATTTT CSARFRAGNTIYF
- few TRBJ1-2 TRBV6-5 TGTGCCAGCAGTTACTCGATCGACGGATACTATGGCTACACCTTC CASSYSIDGYYGYTF
- - TRBJ2-3 TRBV10-3 TGTGCCATCAGTGGACTAGGAGCAGATACGCAGTATTTT CAISGLGADTQYF
TRBD1 - TRBJ1-6 TRBV6-2/TRBV6-3 TGTGCCAGCACTCCACAGGGGGCTTATTCACCCCTCCACTTT CASTPQGAYSPLHF
TRBD2 - TRBJ2-1 TRBV19 TGTGCCAGTAGTGCTAGCGGGGGGGCCTACAATGAGCAGTTCTTC CASSASGGAYNEQFF